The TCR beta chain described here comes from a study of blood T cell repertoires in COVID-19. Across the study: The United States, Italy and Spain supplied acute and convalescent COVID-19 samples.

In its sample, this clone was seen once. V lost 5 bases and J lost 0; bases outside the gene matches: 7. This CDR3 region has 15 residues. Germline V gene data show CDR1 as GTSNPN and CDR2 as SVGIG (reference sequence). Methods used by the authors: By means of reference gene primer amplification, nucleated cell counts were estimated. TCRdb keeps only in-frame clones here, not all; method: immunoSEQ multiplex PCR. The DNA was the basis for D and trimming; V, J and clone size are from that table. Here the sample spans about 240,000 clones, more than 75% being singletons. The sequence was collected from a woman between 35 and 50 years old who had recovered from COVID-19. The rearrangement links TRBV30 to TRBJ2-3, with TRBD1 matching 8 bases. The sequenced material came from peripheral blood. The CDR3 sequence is CAWGAGGLSTDTQYF. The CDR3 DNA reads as TGTGCCTGGGGGGCAGGGGGCCTTAGCACAGATACGCAGTATTTT.